Included here is one T cell receptor beta chain sequence, with context. What it binds is not known. The sample carries other DNA sequences with the same CDR3. The sample originates from a study of shared clonotypes between healthy human individuals. Study context: Three plates each covered CD4 naive and memory; CD8 naive two, CD8 memory one.

Study observations and caveats: Generation probability values for non-shared clonotypes were lower than those for clonotypes shared by all four donors.

The run depth of the assay was deep. TCRdb's table, derived via immunoSEQ multiplex PCR, lists solely in-frame clones and lacks some. Of about 2 million clones listed, around 96% are singletons. The CDR3 runs to 14 residues. J gave up 1 base and V 2 bases, and 0 bases lay outside the gene matches. Per germline, CDR1 WSHSY and CDR2 SAAADI. In the naive CD8 group, cells lacked CD45RO and were positively selected for CCR7, so terminally differentiated effector memory CD45RA+ cells were left out. The rearrangement links TRBV10-2 to TRBJ1-1; TRBD1 matches 8 bases. The clonotype originates from a man younger than 30 in good health. Sequencing used naive CD8+ T cells sorted from blood. The chain's CDR3 is CASSEGQGNTEAFF. The DNA of the CDR3 is TGCGCCAGCAGTGAGGGACAGGGGAACACTGAAGCTTTCTTT.